This record concerns one T cell receptor beta chain sequence. What it binds is unknown. Assay: immunoSEQ multiplex PCR; the TCRdb copy retains only in-frame clones and omits some. This sample yields around 100,000 clones, of which over 85% are seen a single time; 0.62% belongs to the top ten. This sample is drawn from a study of siplizumab effects on memory and regulatory T cells. Whole-study results and caveats: No functional test confirmed suppression by proliferating siplizumab-culture Tregs. Assignment to unstimulated subsets succeeded for only a minor fraction of the alloreactive clones. The study found naive T cells seemingly more diverse than memory cells and seemingly major alloresponse contributors.

Source material: Tregs sorted from blood. This receptor was taken from a human donor in good health.

In nucleotides, the CDR3 is TGTGCCAGCAGCCCGACAGGAGGAGAAAAACTGTTTTTT. Translated: CASSPTGGEKLFF. The chain joins TRBV16 to TRBJ1-4, with a weak D call TRBD1 (6 bases). V was pared by 4 bases and J by 8 bases, with 11 bases between. The CDR3 contains 13 residues. Germline values: CDR1 KGHSY, CDR2 FQNENV.